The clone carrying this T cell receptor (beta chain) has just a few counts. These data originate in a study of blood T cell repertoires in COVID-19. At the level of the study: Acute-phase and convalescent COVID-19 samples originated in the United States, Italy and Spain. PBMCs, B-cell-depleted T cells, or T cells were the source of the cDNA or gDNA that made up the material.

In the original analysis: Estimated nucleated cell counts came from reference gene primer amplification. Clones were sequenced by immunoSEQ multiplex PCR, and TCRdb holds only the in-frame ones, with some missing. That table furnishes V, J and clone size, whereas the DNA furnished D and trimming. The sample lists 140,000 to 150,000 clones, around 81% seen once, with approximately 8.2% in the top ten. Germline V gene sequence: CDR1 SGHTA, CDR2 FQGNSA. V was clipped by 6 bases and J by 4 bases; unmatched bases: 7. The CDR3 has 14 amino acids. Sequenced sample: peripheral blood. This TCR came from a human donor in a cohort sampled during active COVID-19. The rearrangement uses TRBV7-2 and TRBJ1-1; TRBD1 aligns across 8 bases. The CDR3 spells CASSGQGTGTEAFF. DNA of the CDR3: TGTGCCAGCAGTGGACAGGGAACGGGCACTGAAGCTTTCTTT.